The TCR beta chain described here comes from a study of control samples from healthy donors and cancer patients. Trimming removed 0 bases from V and 5 bases from J, with 13 bases in between. The CDR3 is 15 residues long. The V gene's germline CDR1 is LGHNA and CDR2 YSLEER. The method was immunoSEQ multiplex PCR; TCRdb's version includes in-frame clones alone and lacks a portion of them. Of roughly 90,000 clones in the sample, 85% to 90% were seen once. The V call is TRBV4-3, the J call TRBJ1-2; no clear D. This TCR derives from a woman between 45 and 65 years old with colorectal cancer. Sequences were obtained from PBMCs. CDR3 sequence: CASSQDGVRAYGYTF. The CDR3 DNA reads as TGCGCCAGCAGCCAAGACGGAGTTCGCGCTTATGGCTACACCTTC.